Sequencing of this TCR beta chain was carried out in a study of TET2 disruption in CD19-targeted CAR T cells (dated by TCRdb to the late 2010s). Context from the whole study: The number of samples was determined by the original clinical trial design and by which samples were available, and no additional inclusion criteria were applied.

Deep sequencing of the TCR beta chain was done using the immunoSEQ assay. The study's own analysis went as follows. Only productive TCR beta rearrangements went into calculating clonotype frequencies. Entries here come from immuneACCESS through TCRdb and include only in-frame sequences with V and J called. Some clones fail to appear in such tables; in the studies checked, an unresolved V gene covers under half of the shortfall, and the cause of the remainder is unknown. That table is the source of V, J and clone size, and D and trimming were worked out from the DNA. This sample's table has entries for some 2,100 clones. The top ten clones comprise about 17% of the sample. Frequency shows this clone is medium-sized (0.01 to 0.1%); no count was noted. Its antigen remains undetermined. The CDR3 end is not reached by the read, which stops 3 residues before it; the germline J gene fills it in. From the germline V gene, CDR1 is MGHRA and CDR2 is YSYEKL. The junction carries 10 bases between V and J, which are trimmed by 4 bases and 2 bases respectively. The CDR3 sequence holds 14 residues, the cysteine and phenylalanine included. The DNA covers only part of the CDR3, 33 bases in frame from base 1.

In light of the paper, this sample's treatment or condition label describes: autologous CTL019 cells: CD19 CAR with 4-1BB and CD3 zeta domains. TCR zeta and 4-1BB costimulatory signaling domains were built into the CD19 CAR. Leukapheresis was used to collect the T cells for CTL019 manufacturing from peripheral blood. The DNeasy Blood and Tissue Kit was used to extract genomic DNA from pre-infusion T cells, peripheral blood, or sorted post-infusion T cells. Overall results and qualifications from the work: Conclusions about the patient's CAR T cells rested on extensive analysis of a single subject.

This receptor was taken from a man in his 70s with chronic lymphocytic leukemia. The V and J segments used are TRBV4-1 and TRBJ2-3; a tentative D call is TRBD1 (6 bases match). This specimen was CD8+ T cells sorted from cultured blood T cells, taken for CD19 CAR T cell therapy. This receptor has the CDR3 CASSPRDTTDTQYF. Incomplete CDR3 DNA: TGCGCCAGCAGCCCCCGGGACACCACAGATACG.